These 10 T cell receptor beta chains were all obtained from the same sample, sequenced in a study of blood T cell repertoires in COVID-19. Generated by immunoSEQ multiplex PCR, the TCRdb table keeps only in-frame clones and is missing some. Here the sample spans about 480,000 clones, roughly 90% being singletons. Specimen: PBMCs or T cells enriched from blood (not recorded which). The receptors were gathered from a woman in her forties who had recovered from COVID-19.

The chain carries TRBV7-9 and TRBJ2-1, with a tentative D call TRBD2 (6 bases). Germline V gene sequence: CDR1 SEHNR, CDR2 FQNEAQ (reference sequence). The CDR3 covers 15 residues. Trimming cost V 1 base and J 2 bases, with 9 bases left between them. CDR3 residues: CASSLDGGTYNEQFF. CDR3 DNA sequence: TGTGCCAGCAGCTTAGACGGCGGGACCTACAATGAGCAGTTCTTC. Full variable domain (rest looked up from reference TRBV7-9 and TRBJ2-1): DTGVSQNPRHKITKRGQNVTFRCDPISEHNRLYWYRQTLGQGPEFLTYFQNEAQLEKSRLLSDRFSAERPKGSFSTLEIQRTEQGDSAMYLCASSLDGGTYNEQFFGPGTRLTVL.

The chain employs TRBV3-1 (or the pseudogene TRBV3-2) and TRBJ2-7; tentatively, D is TRBD2 (6 bases). Germline CDR1 LGHDT, CDR2 YNNKEL (reference sequence). V was clipped by 5 bases and J by 0 bases, with 14 bases between them. CDR3 length: 15 amino acids. This CDR3 is CASSLADGGSYEQYF. The CDR3 nucleotides are TGTGCCAGCAGCTTAGCGGATGGGGGCTCCTACGAGCAGTACTTC.

The chain joins TRBV4-3 to TRBJ1-3; D call uncertain. The germline V gene has CDR1 LGHNA and CDR2 YSLEER. V lost 0 bases, J lost 1 base, and 7 bases lay in between. CDR3 length: 15 residues. CDR3 bases: TGCGCCAGCAGCCAAGATAGTTGGTCTGGAAACACCATATATTTT. This codes for CASSQDSWSGNTIYF.

This chain joins TRBV19 and TRBJ1-1; TRBD1 agrees at 8 bases. V shed 3 bases and J 8 bases; nucleotides not matched to a gene: 8. The CDR3 totals 14 residues. CDR1 is LNHDA, CDR2 SQIVND, per germline (reference sequence). The CDR3 sequence is CASSITGGSSEAFF. The DNA of the CDR3 is TGTGCCAGTAGTATCACAGGGGGTTCTTCCGAAGCTTTCTTT.

This clone appeared a single time. DNA of the CDR3: TGTGCCAGCAGCCCATCCATTATTAGTCAGCGGGGCACAGATACGCAGTATTTT. It translates to CASSPSIISQRGTDTQYF. The chain has TRBV9 and TRBJ2-3, with D perhaps matching TRBD2 (6 bases). The V end lost 4 bases, the J end lost 1 base, and 22 bases lay between the germline ends. Germline lookup yields CDR1 SGDLS and CDR2 YYNGEE. CDR3 size: 18 residues.

A remark on this clone: Other DNA sequences in the same sample also yield this CDR3. The chain has TRBV27 and TRBJ2-1, with D hard to call. This CDR3 spans 14 amino acids. Germline V gene data show CDR1 as MNHEY and CDR2 as SMNVEV (reference sequence). V shed 2 bases and J shed 0 bases, with 5 bases lying between them. CDR3: CASSLTGSYNEQFF. CDR3 coding DNA: TGTGCCAGCAGTTTAACCGGCTCCTACAATGAGCAGTTCTTC.

The V and J genes are TRBV27 and TRBJ2-7; possible D gene TRBD2, 6 bases. The V end lost 8 bases, the J end lost 3 bases, and 14 bases lay between the germline ends. CDR3 size: 13 residues. Germline V lookup: CDR1 MNHEY, CDR2 SMNVEV (reference sequence). CDR3 sequence (DNA): TGTGCCAGCTCAGGTGGCGGGATCTACGAGCAGTACTTC. Protein sequence: CASSGGGIYEQYF.

The chain has TRBV27 and TRBJ1-1; D gene uncertain. V shed 2 bases and J shed 0 bases, with 10 bases lying between them. The CDR3 runs to 15 residues. Germline V gene data show CDR1 as MNHEY and CDR2 as SMNVEV (reference sequence). The CDR3 bases are TGTGCCAGCAGTTTAAATCGGGGTGTGAACACTGAAGCTTTCTTT. Its translation is CASSLNRGVNTEAFF.

The genes are TRBV4-3 and TRBJ1-4; possible D gene TRBD1, 6 bases. CDR3 length: 16 amino acids. Trimming stripped 0 bases from V and 8 bases from J, with 16 bases between. From germline, CDR1 is LGHNA and CDR2 YSLEER. The CDR3 coding sequence is TGCGCCAGCAGCCAAGATACTGGCAGGGGTGGAGAAAAACTGTTTTTT. Translated: CASSQDTGRGGEKLFF.

The rearrangement uses TRBV5-1 and TRBJ2-7; 8 positions match TRBD2. CDR1 and CDR2 (germline): SGHRS, YFSETQ. This CDR3 has 13 amino acids. The V segment lost 0 bases and the J segment 6 bases; nucleotides outside the gene matches: 2. This chain's CDR3 is CASSLVAGGEQYF. The CDR3 nucleotides read TGCGCCAGCAGCTTGGTTGCGGGAGGCGAGCAGTACTTC.